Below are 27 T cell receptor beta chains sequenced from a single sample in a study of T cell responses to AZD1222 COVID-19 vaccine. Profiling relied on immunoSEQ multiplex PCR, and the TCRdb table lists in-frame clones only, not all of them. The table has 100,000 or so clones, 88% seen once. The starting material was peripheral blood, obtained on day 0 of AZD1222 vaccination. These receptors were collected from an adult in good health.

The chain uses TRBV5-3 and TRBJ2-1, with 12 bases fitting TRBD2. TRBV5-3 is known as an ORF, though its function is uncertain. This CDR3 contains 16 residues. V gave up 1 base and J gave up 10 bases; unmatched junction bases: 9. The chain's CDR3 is CARSLMRLAGVREQFF. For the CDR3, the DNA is TGTGCCAGAAGCTTGATGCGACTAGCGGGAGTCAGGGAGCAGTTCTTC.

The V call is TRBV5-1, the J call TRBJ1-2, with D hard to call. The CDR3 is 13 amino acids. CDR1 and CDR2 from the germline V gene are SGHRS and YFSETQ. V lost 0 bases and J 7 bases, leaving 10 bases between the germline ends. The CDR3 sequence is CASSLGGIAGYTF. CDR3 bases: TGCGCCAGCAGCTTGGGAGGGATCGCTGGCTACACCTTC.

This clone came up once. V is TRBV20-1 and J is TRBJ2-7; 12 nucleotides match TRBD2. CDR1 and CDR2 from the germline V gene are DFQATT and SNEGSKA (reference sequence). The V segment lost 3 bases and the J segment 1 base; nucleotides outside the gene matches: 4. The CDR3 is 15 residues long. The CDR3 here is CSASRLAGGSYEQYF. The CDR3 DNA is TGCAGTGCTAGTCGCCTAGCGGGAGGGTCCTACGAGCAGTACTTC.

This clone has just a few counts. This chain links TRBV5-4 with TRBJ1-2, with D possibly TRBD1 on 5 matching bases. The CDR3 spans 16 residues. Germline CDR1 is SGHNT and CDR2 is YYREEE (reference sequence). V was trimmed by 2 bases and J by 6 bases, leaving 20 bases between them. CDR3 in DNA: TGTGCCAGCAGCTTTTTTGACAGCTCCGATCTGGATGGCTACACCTTC. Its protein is CASSFFDSSDLDGYTF.

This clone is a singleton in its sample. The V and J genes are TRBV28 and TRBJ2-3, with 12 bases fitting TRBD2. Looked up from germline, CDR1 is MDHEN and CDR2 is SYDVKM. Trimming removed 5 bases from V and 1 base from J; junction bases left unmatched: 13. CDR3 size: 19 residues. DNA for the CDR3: TGTGCCAGCAGTCCACTTACCCTAGCGGGAGGGCCAGGCACAGATACGCAGTATTTT. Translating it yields CASSPLTLAGGPGTDTQYF.

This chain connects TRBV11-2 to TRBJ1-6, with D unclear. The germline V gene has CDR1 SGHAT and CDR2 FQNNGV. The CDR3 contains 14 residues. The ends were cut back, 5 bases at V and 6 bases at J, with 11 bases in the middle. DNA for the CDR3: TGTGCCAGCAGCCGATTAGTACTTAATTCACCCCTCCACTTT. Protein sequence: CASSRLVLNSPLHF. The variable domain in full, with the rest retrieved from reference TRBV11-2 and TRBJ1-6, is EAGVAQSPRYKIIEKRQSVAFWCNPISGHATLYWYQQILGQGPKLLIQFQNNGVVDDSQLPKDRFSAERLKGVDSTLKIQPAKLEDSAVYLCASSRLVLNSPLHFGNGTRLTVT.

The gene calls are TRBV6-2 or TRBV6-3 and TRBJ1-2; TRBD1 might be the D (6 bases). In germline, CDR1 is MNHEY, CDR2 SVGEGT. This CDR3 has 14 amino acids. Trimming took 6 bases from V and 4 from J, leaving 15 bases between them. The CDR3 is CASSQRGEFYGYTF. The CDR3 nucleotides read TGTGCCAGCAGCCAAAGGGGGGAGTTCTATGGCTACACCTTC.

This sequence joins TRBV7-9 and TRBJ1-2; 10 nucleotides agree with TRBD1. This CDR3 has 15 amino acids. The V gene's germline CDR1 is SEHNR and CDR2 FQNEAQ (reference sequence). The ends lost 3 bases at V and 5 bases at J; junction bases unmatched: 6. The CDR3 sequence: CASSFFGTGEYGYTF. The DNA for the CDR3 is TGTGCCAGCAGCTTTTTCGGGACAGGGGAATATGGCTACACCTTC.

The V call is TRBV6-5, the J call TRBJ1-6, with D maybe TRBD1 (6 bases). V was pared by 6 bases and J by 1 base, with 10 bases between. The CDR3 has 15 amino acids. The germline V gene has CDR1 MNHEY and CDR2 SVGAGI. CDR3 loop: CASSPQGSYNSPLHF. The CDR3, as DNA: TGTGCCAGCAGCCCACAGGGATCCTATAATTCACCCCTCCACTTT.

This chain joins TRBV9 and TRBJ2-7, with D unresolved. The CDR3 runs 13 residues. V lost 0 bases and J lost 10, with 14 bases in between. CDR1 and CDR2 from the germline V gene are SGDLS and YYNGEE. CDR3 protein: CASSVVNLPHQYF. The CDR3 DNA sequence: TGTGCCAGCAGCGTAGTCAACCTCCCGCATCAGTACTTC.

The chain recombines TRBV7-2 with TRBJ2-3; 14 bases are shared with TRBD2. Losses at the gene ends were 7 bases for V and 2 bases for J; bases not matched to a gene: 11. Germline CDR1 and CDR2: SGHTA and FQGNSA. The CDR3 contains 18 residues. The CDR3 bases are TGTGCCAGCATCGAAACTGGGACTAGCGGGAGCAACACAGATACGCAGTATTTT. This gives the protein CASIETGTSGSNTDTQYF.

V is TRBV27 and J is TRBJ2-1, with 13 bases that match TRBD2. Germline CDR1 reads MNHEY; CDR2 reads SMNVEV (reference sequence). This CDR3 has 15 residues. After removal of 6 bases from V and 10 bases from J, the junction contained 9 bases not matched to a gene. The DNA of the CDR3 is TGTGCCAGCAGCCCCAAACTAGCGGGAGGGAGAGAGCAGTTCTTC. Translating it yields CASSPKLAGGREQFF.

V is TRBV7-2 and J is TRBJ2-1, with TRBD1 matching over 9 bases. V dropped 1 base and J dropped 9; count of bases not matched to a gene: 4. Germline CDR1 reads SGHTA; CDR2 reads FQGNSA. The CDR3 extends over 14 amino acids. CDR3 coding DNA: TGTGCCAGCAGCTTAGTTGACAGGGGGAGTGAGCAGTTCTTC. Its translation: CASSLVDRGSEQFF.

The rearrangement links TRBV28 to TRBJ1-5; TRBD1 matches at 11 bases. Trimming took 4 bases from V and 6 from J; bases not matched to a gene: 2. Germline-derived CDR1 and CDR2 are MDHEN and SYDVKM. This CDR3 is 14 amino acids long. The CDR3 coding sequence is TGTGCCAGCAGTTGGGACAGGGGGGTTCAGCCCCAGCATTTT. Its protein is CASSWDRGVQPQHF.

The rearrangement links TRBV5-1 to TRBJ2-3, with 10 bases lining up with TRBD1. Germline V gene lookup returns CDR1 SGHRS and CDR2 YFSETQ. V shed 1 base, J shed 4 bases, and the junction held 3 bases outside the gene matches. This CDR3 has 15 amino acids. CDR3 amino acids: CASSLRTGGADTQYF. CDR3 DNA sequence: TGCGCCAGCAGCTTGAGGACAGGGGGTGCAGATACGCAGTATTTT.

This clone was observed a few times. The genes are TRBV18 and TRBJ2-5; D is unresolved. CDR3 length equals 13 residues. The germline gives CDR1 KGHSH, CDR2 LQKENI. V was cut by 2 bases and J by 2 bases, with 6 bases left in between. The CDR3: CASSPDQQETQYF. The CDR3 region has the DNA TGTGCCAGCTCACCAGACCAACAAGAGACCCAGTACTTC.

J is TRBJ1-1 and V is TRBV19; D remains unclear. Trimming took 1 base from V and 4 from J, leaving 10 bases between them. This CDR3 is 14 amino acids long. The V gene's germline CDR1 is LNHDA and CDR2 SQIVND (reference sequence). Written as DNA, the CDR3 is TGTGCCAGTAGTATAGGGACGCGGACCACTGAAGCTTTCTTT. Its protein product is CASSIGTRTTEAFF.

In DNA, the CDR3 is TGTGCCTGGAGGCACTACAGGGGGATGGATCAGCCCCAGCATTTT. Protein sequence: CAWRHYRGMDQPQHF. The chain joins TRBV30 to TRBJ1-5; 8 bases match TRBD1. This CDR3 region has 15 residues. Looked up from germline, CDR1 is GTSNPN and CDR2 is SVGIG (reference sequence). After removal of 3 bases from V and 5 bases from J, the junction contained 9 bases not matched to a gene.

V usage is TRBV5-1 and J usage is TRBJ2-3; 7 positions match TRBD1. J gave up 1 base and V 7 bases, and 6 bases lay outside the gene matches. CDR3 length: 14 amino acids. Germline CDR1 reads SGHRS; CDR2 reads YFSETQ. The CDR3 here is CASVPGQGTDTQYF. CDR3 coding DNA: TGCGCCAGCGTACCCGGACAGGGCACAGATACGCAGTATTTT. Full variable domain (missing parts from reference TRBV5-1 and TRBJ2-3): KAGVTQTPRYLIKTRGQQVTLSCSPISGHRSVSWYQQTPGQGLQFLFEYFSETQRNKGNFPGRFSGRQFSNSRSEMNVSTLELGDSALYLCASVPGQGTDTQYFGPGTRLTVL.

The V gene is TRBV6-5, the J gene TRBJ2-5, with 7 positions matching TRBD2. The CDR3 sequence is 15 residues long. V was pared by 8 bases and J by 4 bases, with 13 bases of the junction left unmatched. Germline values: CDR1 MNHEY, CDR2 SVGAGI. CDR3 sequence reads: CASGGGSTGSETQYF. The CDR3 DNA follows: TGTGCCAGCGGCGGGGGAAGCACAGGCTCAGAGACCCAGTACTTC.

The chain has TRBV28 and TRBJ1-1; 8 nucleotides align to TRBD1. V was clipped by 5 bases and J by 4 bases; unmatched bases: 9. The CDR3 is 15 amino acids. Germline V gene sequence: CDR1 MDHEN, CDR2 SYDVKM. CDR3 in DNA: TGTGCCAGCAGTACCCCCGGACAGGGACCCACTGAAGCTTTCTTT. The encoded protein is CASSTPGQGPTEAFF.

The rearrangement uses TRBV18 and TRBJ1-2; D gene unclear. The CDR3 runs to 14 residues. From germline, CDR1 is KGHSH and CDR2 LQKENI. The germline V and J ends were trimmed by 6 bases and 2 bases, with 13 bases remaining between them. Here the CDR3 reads CASSPADGNYGYTF. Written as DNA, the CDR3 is TGTGCCAGCTCGCCAGCGGACGGGAACTATGGCTACACCTTC.

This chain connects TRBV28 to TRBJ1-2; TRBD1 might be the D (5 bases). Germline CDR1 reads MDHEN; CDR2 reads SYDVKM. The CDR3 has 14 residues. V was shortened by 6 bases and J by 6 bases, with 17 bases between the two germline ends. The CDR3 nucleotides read TGTGCCAGCAGCTCACCGGGACCAGGGAATGGCTACACCTTC. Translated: CASSSPGPGNGYTF.

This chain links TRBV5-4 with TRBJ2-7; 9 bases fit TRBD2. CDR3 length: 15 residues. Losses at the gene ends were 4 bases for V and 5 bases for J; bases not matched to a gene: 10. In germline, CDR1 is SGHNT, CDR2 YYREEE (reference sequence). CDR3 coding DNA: TGTGCCAGCAGCCATTGGGCGGGAGGGGAGGACGAGCAGTACTTC. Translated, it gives CASSHWAGGEDEQYF.

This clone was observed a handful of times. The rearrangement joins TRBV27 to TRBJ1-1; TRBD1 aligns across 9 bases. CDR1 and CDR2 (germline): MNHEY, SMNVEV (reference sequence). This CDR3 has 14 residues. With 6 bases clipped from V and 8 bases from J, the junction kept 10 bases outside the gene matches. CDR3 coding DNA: TGTGCCAGCAGCCTGACAGGGGGTTTCTCCGAAGCTTTCTTT. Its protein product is CASSLTGGFSEAFF.

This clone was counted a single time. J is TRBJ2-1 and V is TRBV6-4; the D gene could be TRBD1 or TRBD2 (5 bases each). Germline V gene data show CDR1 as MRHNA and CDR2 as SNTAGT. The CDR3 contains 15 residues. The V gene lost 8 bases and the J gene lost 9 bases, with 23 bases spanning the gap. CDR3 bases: TGTGCCAGCTCTTCCGGGACCGCGTTGGTAGGTGAGCAGTTCTTC. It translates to CASSSGTALVGEQFF.

The CDR3: CASSDDLRSGTEAFF. CDR3 bases: TGCGCCAGCAGCGACGATCTGCGATCGGGCACTGAAGCTTTCTTT. The chain joins TRBV10-1 to TRBJ1-1, with no clear D. Trimming took off 6 bases at V and 4 bases at J, with 18 bases between the two ends. Germline CDR1 reads WNHNN; CDR2 reads SYGVQD (reference sequence). This CDR3 has 15 residues.